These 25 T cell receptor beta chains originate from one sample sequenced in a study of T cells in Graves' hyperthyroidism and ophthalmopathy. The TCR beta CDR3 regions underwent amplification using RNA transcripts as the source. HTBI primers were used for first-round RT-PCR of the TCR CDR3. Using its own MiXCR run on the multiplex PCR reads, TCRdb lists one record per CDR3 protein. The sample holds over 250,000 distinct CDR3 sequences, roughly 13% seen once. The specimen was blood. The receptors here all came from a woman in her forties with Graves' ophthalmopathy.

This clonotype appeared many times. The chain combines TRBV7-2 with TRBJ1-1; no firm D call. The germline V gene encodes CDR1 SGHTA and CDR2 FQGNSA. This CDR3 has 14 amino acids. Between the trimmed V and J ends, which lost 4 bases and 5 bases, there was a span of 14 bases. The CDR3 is CASSWVVLGTEAFF. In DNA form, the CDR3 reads TGTGCCAGCAGCTGGGTTGTTCTGGGGACTGAAGCTTTCTTT.

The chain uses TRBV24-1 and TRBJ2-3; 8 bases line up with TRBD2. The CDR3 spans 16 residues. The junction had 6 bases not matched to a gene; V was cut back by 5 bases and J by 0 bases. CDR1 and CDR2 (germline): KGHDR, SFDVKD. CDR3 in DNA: TGTGCCACCAGTGGGCGGGGGGCCCTCAGCACAGATACGCAGTATTTT. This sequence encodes CATSGRGALSTDTQYF.

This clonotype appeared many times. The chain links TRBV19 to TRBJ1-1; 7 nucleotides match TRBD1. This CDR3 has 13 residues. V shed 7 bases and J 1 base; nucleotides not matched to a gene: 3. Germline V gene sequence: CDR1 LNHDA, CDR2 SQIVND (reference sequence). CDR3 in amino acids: CASTRTGNTEAFF. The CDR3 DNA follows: TGTGCCAGTACCAGGACAGGGAACACTGAAGCTTTCTTT.

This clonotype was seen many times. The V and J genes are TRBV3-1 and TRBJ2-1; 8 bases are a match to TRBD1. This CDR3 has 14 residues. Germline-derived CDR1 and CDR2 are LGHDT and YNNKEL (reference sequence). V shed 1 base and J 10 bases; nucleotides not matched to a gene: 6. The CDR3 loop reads CASSQVGQASEQFF. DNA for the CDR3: TGTGCCAGCAGCCAAGTGGGACAGGCGTCGGAGCAGTTCTTC.

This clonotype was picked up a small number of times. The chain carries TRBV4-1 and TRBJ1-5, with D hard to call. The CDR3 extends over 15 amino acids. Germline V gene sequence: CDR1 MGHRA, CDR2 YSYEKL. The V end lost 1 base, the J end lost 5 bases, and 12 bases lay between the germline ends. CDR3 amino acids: CASSQVWPDYQPQHF. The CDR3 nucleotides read TGCGCCAGCAGCCAAGTGTGGCCTGATTATCAGCCCCAGCATTTT.

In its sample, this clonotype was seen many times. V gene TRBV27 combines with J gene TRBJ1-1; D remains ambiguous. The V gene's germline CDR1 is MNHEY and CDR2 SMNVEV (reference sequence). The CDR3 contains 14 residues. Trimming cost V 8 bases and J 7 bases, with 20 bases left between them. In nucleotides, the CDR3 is TGTGCCAGCGCGGCAAGGAGGGCTTTTTTTGAAGCTTTCTTT. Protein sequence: CASAARRAFFEAFF.

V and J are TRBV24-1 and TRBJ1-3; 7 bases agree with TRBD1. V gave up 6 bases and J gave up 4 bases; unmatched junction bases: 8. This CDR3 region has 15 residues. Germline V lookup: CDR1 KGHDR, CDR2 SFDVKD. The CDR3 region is CATSRTGAKGNTIYF. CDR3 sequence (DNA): TGTGCCACCAGTAGAACAGGGGCGAAGGGAAACACCATATATTTT.

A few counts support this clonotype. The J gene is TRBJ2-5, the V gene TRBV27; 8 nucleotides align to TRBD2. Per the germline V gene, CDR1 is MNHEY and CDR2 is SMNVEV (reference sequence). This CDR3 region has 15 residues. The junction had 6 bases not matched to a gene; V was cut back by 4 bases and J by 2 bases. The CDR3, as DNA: TGTGCCAGCAGTTCCTTGACTAGCGAGCAAGAGACCCAGTACTTC. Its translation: CASSSLTSEQETQYF.

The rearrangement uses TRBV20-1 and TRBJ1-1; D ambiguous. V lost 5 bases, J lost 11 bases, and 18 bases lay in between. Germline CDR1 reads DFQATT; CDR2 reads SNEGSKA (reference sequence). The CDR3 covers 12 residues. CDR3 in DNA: TGCAGTGCTGGAGCGCCATCCGAAGGGGCTTTCTTT. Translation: CSAGAPSEGAFF.

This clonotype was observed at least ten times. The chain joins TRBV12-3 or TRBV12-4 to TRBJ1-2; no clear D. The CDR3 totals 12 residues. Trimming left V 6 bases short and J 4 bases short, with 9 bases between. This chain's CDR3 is CASSQLTYGYTF. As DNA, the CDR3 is TGTGCCAGCAGCCAATTAACCTATGGCTACACCTTC.

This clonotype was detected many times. CDR3 sequence (DNA): TGTGCCAGCAGAACCGACAGGGCCTCCTACAATGAGCAGTTCTTC. It specifies CASRTDRASYNEQFF. The rearrangement uses TRBV6-2 or TRBV6-3 and TRBJ2-1; 7 bases align to TRBD1. Germline assignment: CDR1 MNHEY and CDR2 SVGEGT. The CDR3 loop spans 15 amino acids. J lost 0 bases, V lost 6 bases, and 5 bases had no gene match.

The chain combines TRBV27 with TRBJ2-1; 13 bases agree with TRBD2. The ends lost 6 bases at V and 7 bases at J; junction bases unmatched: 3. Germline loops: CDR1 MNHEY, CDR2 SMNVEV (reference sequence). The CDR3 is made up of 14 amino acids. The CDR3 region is CASRLAGGRNEQFF. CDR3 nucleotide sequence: TGTGCCAGCAGACTAGCGGGGGGGCGGAATGAGCAGTTCTTC.

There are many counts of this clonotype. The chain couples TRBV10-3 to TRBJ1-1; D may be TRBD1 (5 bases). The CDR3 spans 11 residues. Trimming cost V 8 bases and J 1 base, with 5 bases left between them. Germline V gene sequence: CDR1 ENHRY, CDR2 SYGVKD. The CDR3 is CAIGTNTEAFF. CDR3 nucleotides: TGTGCCATCGGGACGAACACTGAAGCTTTCTTT.

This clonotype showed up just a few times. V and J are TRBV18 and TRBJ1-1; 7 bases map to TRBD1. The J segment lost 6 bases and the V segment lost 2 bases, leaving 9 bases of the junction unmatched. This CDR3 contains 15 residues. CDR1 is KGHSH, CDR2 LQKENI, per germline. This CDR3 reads CASSPSQGDFAEAFF. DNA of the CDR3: TGTGCCAGCTCACCATCCCAGGGGGATTTCGCTGAAGCTTTCTTT.

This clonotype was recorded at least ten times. The CDR3: CSAREKPGGRASGYTF. The CDR3 DNA is TGCAGTGCTAGAGAAAAACCCGGTGGCAGGGCGTCTGGCTACACCTTC. The chain employs TRBV20-1 and TRBJ1-2, with a weak D call TRBD1 (5 bases). The germline gives CDR1 DFQATT, CDR2 SNEGSKA (reference sequence). This CDR3 has 16 residues. Trimming removed 0 bases from V and 7 bases from J, with 21 bases in between.

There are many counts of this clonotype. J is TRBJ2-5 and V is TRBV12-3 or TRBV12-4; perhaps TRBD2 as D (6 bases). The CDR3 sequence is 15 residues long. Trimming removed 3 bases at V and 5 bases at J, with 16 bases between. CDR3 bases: TGTGCCAGCAGTTTTGCCGGAAGGGCGGGGGAGACCCAGTACTTC. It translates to CASSFAGRAGETQYF.

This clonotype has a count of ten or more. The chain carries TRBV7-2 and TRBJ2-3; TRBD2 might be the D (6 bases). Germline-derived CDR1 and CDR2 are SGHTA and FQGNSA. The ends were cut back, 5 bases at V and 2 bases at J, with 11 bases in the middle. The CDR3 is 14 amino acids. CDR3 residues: CASSPSGLTDTQYF. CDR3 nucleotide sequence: TGTGCCAGCAGCCCAAGCGGGCTCACAGATACGCAGTATTTT.

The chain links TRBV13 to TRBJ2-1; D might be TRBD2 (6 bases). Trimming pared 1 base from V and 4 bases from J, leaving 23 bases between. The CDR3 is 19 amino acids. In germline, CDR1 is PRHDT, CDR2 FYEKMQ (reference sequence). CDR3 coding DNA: TGTGCCAGCAGCTTAGCCCTGTTATTTGCGGGGCATAAATACAATGAGCAGTTCTTC. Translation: CASSLALLFAGHKYNEQFF.

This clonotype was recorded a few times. The DNA for the CDR3 is TGCAGTGCAGGGGGTCAAAACGGGGGCAATGAGCAGTTCTTC. The encoded protein is CSAGGQNGGNEQFF. The J gene is TRBJ2-1, the V gene TRBV20-1; D possibly uses TRBD1 or TRBD2 (6 bases each). The CDR3 spans 14 residues. Trimming removed 6 bases from V and 6 bases from J, with 18 bases in between. CDR1 DFQATT and CDR2 SNEGSKA come from the germline V gene (reference sequence).

The DNA of the CDR3 is TGCAGCGGCCTAGCGGGAGCCCTCGATGAGCAGTTCTTC. Protein: CSGLAGALDEQFF. The chain has TRBV29-1 and TRBJ2-1; 10 bases line up with TRBD2. The germline CDR1 and CDR2 sequences are SQVTM and ANQGSEA. V shed 7 bases and J 8 bases; nucleotides not matched to a gene: 8. The CDR3 sequence is 13 residues long.

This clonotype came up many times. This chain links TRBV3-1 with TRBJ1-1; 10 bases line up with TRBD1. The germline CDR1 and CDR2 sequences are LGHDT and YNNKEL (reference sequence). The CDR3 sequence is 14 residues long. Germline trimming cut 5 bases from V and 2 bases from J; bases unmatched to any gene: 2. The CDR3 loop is CASSATGGNTEAFF. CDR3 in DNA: TGTGCCAGCAGCGCGACAGGGGGCAACACTGAAGCTTTCTTT.

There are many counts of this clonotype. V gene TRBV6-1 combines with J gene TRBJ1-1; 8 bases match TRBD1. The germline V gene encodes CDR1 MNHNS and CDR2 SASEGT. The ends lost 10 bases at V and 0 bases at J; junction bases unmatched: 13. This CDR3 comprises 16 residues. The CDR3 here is CAIKDLDRVLNTEAFF. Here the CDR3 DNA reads TGTGCCATCAAAGACTTGGACAGGGTTCTGAACACTGAAGCTTTCTTT.

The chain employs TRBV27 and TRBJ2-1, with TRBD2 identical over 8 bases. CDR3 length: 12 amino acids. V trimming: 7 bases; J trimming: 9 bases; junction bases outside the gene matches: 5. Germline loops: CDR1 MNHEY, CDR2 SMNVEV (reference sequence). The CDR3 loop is CASTAGGIEQFF. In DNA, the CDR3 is TGTGCCAGCACTGCGGGAGGTATTGAGCAGTTCTTC.

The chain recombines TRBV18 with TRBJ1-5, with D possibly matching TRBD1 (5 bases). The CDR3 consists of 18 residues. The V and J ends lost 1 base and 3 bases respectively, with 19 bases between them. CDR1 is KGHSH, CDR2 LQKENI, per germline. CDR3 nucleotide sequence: TGTGCCAGCTCACCACTTGAGGTACGATCAGGGACCAATCAGCCCCAGCATTTT. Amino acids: CASSPLEVRSGTNQPQHF.

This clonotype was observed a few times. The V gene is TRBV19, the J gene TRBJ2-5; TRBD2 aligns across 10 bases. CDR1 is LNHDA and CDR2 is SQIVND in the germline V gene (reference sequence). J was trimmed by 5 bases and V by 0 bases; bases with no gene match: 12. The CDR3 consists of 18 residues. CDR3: CASSIDLGGTSAGETQYF. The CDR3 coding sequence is TGTGCCAGTAGTATAGATCTAGGCGGGACTAGCGCCGGCGAGACCCAGTACTTC. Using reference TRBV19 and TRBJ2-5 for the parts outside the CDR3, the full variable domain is DGGITQSPKYLFRKEGQNVTLSCEQNLNHDAMYWYRQDPGQGLRLIYYSQIVNDFQKGDIAEGYSVSREKKESFPLTVTSAQKNPTAFYLCASSIDLGGTSAGETQYFGPGTRLLVL.